This section outlines one TCR beta chain sequence together with its context. Assay: immunoSEQ multiplex PCR; the TCRdb copy retains only in-frame clones and omits some. The profile shows about 240,000 clones, 86% of them singletons. The sample belongs to a study of blood T cell repertoires in COVID-19. CDR1 is GTSNPN, CDR2 SVGIG, per germline (reference sequence). The J segment lost 9 bases and the V segment lost 5 bases, leaving 11 bases of the junction unmatched. The CDR3 consists of 13 residues. Sequencing was performed on peripheral blood. The clonotype was recovered from a man in his sixties with acute or convalescent COVID-19. V usage is TRBV30 and J usage is TRBJ2-7; TRBD1 aligns across 9 bases. The CDR3 bases are TGTGCCTGGGACTCCGGGACAGGGTCGGTGCAGTACTTC. This gives the protein CAWDSGTGSVQYF.